This T cell receptor (beta chain) was retrieved from a study of blood T cell repertoires in COVID-19. This clone was counted between two and nine times. The germline CDR1 and CDR2 sequences are GTSNPN and SVGIG (reference sequence). The CDR3 runs 15 residues. V lost 5 bases, J lost 4 bases, and 17 bases lay in between. Under the authors' procedure: The authors estimated nucleated cell counts from reference gene primer amplification. The assay was immunoSEQ multiplex PCR, and TCRdb's table has in-frame clones only and misses some. That table furnishes V, J and clone size, whereas the DNA furnished D and trimming. This sample yields under 400,000 clones, of which about 90% are seen a single time; 0.95% to 1.1% belongs to the top ten.

Specimen: PBMCs or T cells enriched from blood (not recorded which). The gene calls are TRBV30 and TRBJ2-2; D is ambiguous. This clonotype was obtained from a young woman who had been exposed to COVID-19. Here the CDR3 reads CAWCWQVGFTGELFF. CDR3 DNA: TGTGCCTGGTGTTGGCAGGTCGGTTTCACCGGGGAGCTGTTTTTT.